Listed here are 6 T cell receptor beta chains from one sample, sequenced in a study of blood T cell repertoires in COVID-19. Repertoires were generated with immunoSEQ multiplex PCR, while TCRdb's copy carries only in-frame clones and drops some. Of some 14,000 clones listed, around 90% are singletons. Specimen: peripheral blood. These receptors all come from a human donor in a cohort sampled during active COVID-19.

V and J are TRBV3-1 (or the pseudogene TRBV3-2) and TRBJ1-2, with D perhaps matching TRBD1 (6 bases). V lost 4 bases and J 4 bases, leaving 19 bases between the germline ends. The germline V gene has CDR1 LGHDT and CDR2 YNNKEL (reference sequence). The CDR3 is 16 residues long. Here the CDR3 DNA reads TGTGCCAGCAGCCCACCTCCGGGGGGCGACAGCTATGGCTACACCTTC. It yields the protein CASSPPPGGDSYGYTF.

The rearrangement joins TRBV6-5 to TRBJ1-4; perhaps TRBD1 as D (5 bases). The V end was cut by 0 bases, the J end by 6 bases, with 8 bases between. CDR1 and CDR2 (germline): MNHEY, SVGAGI. The CDR3 sequence is 14 residues long. The CDR3 protein is CASSYSTAHEKLFF. In nucleotides, the CDR3 is TGTGCCAGCAGTTACTCGACAGCTCATGAAAAACTGTTTTTT.

The rearrangement joins TRBV3-1 (or the pseudogene TRBV3-2) to TRBJ2-7, with a possible D match to TRBD2 (5 bases). Germline lookup yields CDR1 LGHDT and CDR2 YNNKEL (reference sequence). The germline V and J ends were trimmed by 4 bases and 6 bases, with 7 bases remaining between them. This CDR3 contains 11 residues. In nucleotides, the CDR3 is TGTGCCAGCAGCCTGGCGGGCGAGCAGTACTTC. Protein: CASSLAGEQYF.

The chain is built from TRBV18 and TRBJ1-1; unclear D gene. CDR1 and CDR2 (germline): KGHSH, LQKENI. The length of the CDR3 is 13 residues. The V end was cut by 2 bases, the J end by 3 bases, with 7 bases between. CDR3 coding DNA: TGTGCCAGCTCACCATCAGTGTACACTGAAGCTTTCTTT. Encoded protein: CASSPSVYTEAFF.

This clone was counted only a few times. This chain uses TRBV4-1 with TRBJ2-5; TRBD1 agrees at 11 bases. Trimming removed 2 bases from V and 5 bases from J; junction bases left unmatched: 7. Germline V CDR1 and CDR2: MGHRA, YSYEKL. This CDR3 is built from 16 residues. The CDR3 DNA follows: TGCGCCAGCAGCCAATCCGGGACAGGGGGATGGGAGACCCAGTACTTC. The encoded protein is CASSQSGTGGWETQYF.

V is TRBV4-3 and J is TRBJ1-4, with D possibly matching TRBD1 (5 bases). This CDR3 has 17 residues. The V and J ends lost 0 bases and 5 bases respectively, with 16 bases between them. Germline V gene sequence: CDR1 LGHNA, CDR2 YSLEER. The CDR3, as DNA: TGCGCCAGCAGCCAAGATCCCGCTCAGGGTGGGAATGAAAAACTGTTTTTT. Residues: CASSQDPAQGGNEKLFF.